A selection of T cell receptor beta chains follows, all from one sample in a study of control samples from healthy donors and cancer patients. TCRdb's copy holds only in-frame clones and misses some; the assay was immunoSEQ multiplex PCR. Here the sample spans 150,000 to 200,000 clones, 90% to 95% being singletons. Source material: blood. The receptor set was obtained from a young man in good health. Both conserved end residues are part of each CDR3. The order of the fields is V gene, clone size, D gene, J gene, CDR3 protein, CDR3 DNA. A D gene is named only where the DNA matches it firmly. Part of the rows lack a size; the others show once, few, many or a class for expanded clones.

TRBV24-1	.	TRBD2	TRBJ2-7	CATSSSGSTYEQYF	TGTGCCACCAGTTCTAGCGGGAGTACCTACGAGCAGTACTTC
TRBV4-1	.	.	TRBJ1-5	CASTPTRGDQPQHF	TGCGCCAGCACCCCAACTCGGGGAGATCAGCCCCAGCATTTT
TRBV5-6	few	.	TRBJ1-1	CASSLFVREDTEAFF	TGTGCCAGCAGCTTGTTTGTCAGGGAGGACACTGAAGCTTTCTTT
TRBV29-1	.	.	TRBJ2-7	CSVENPDTTSEQYF	TGCAGCGTCGAAAACCCGGACACTACCAGCGAGCAGTACTTC
TRBV9	.	TRBD1	TRBJ1-2	CASSGTGGSGYGYTF	TGTGCCAGCAGCGGGACAGGGGGTTCGGGCTATGGCTACACCTTC
TRBV19	.	TRBD1	TRBJ1-2	CASQTGGERNYGYTF	TGTGCCAGTCAAACAGGGGGTGAGAGGAACTATGGCTACACCTTC
TRBV27	.	TRBD1	TRBJ2-7	CASSPGTGGYEQYF	TGTGCCAGCAGTCCCGGGACAGGGGGCTACGAGCAGTACTTC
TRBV29-1	.	.	TRBJ1-1	CSVAESRTEAFF	TGCAGCGTTGCGGAATCGAGAACTGAAGCTTTCTTT
TRBV3-1/TRBV3-2	.	TRBD1	TRBJ2-7	CASSSQTTGGYEQYF	TGTGCCAGCAGCTCCCAAACGACAGGGGGCTACGAGCAGTACTTC
TRBV18	.	TRBD2	TRBJ2-7	CASSLAGGLEQYF	TGTGCCAGCTCACTGGCGGGGGGGCTCGAGCAGTACTTC
TRBV19	.	TRBD1	TRBJ2-2	CASTDRGNTGELFF	TGTGCCAGTACTGACAGGGGGAACACCGGGGAGCTGTTTTTT
TRBV7-2	.	.	TRBJ1-2	CASSLRTLGTGYTF	TGTGCCAGCAGCCTAAGGACCCTAGGAACTGGCTACACCTTC
TRBV9	.	TRBD2	TRBJ2-2	CASSVISLAGVQNTGELFF	TGTGCCAGCAGCGTAATCAGTCTAGCGGGGGTCCAGAACACCGGGGAGCTGTTTTTT
TRBV10-2	.	.	TRBJ2-1	CASCWDGTSYNEQFF	TGCGCCAGCTGTTGGGACGGAACCTCCTACAATGAGCAGTTCTTC
TRBV11-2	.	.	TRBJ2-1	CASTPTLQPNEQFF	TGTGCCAGCACCCCGACGCTTCAGCCGAATGAGCAGTTCTTC
TRBV9	.	.	TRBJ2-6	CASSRTSSGANVLTF	TGTGCCAGCAGCCGGACAAGCTCTGGGGCCAACGTCCTGACTTTC
TRBV4-3	.	.	TRBJ1-1	CASSQEPRGDEAFF	TGCGCCAGCAGCCAAGAACCCAGAGGGGATGAAGCTTTCTTT
TRBV2	.	TRBD1	TRBJ1-4	CASSSTGGVARKLFF	TGTGCCAGCAGTTCTACAGGGGGTGTAGCGCGGAAACTGTTTTTT
TRBV6-1	once	.	TRBJ1-1	CASSEVVGQLPFEAFF	TGTGCCAGCAGTGAAGTTGTAGGACAGCTACCTTTCGAAGCTTTCTTT
TRBV12-3/TRBV12-4	once	TRBD1	TRBJ2-2	CASTLQGTGELFF	TGTGCCAGCACCCTACAGGGGACCGGGGAGCTGTTTTTT
TRBV29-1	.	.	TRBJ2-7	CSVETYVTGSSYEQYF	TGCAGCGTGGAAACCTATGTCACCGGGTCCTCATACGAGCAGTACTTC
TRBV30	.	.	TRBJ1-6	CAWRETGFGRNSPLHF	TGTGCCTGGAGGGAAACAGGTTTTGGACGCAATTCACCCCTCCACTTT
TRBV5-1	.	TRBD1	TRBJ2-1	CASRSDRGLYNEQFF	TGCGCCAGCAGATCGGACAGGGGGCTCTACAATGAGCAGTTCTTC
TRBV5-6	once	.	TRBJ1-2	CASSLRGVGGYTF	TGTGCCAGCAGCTTGCGGGGTGTTGGTGGCTACACCTTC
TRBV7-2	.	.	TRBJ1-3	CASSVRGAGTGNTIYF	TGTGCCAGCAGCGTACGTGGGGCAGGAACTGGAAACACCATATATTTT
TRBV6-6	.	.	TRBJ1-1	CASSYPQGTEAFF	TGTGCCAGCAGTTACCCACAGGGTACTGAAGCTTTCTTT
TRBV21-1	once	.	TRBJ1-3	CASRLPSGSGNTIYF	TGTGCCAGCCGATTGCCGAGCGGATCTGGAAACACCATATATTTT
TRBV5-1	.	TRBD2	TRBJ2-5	CASSSSGIQETQYF	TGCGCCAGCAGCTCTAGCGGGATCCAAGAGACCCAGTACTTC
TRBV30	.	.	TRBJ1-5	CAWSVRGLVGNQPQHF	TGTGCCTGGAGTGTACGGGGGTTGGTGGGCAATCAGCCCCAGCATTTT
TRBV30	.	.	TRBJ1-1	CAWSRAVARAFF	TGTGCCTGGAGTCGGGCAGTTGCTCGGGCTTTCTTT
TRBV11-2	.	.	TRBJ2-5	CASSLAFVTQYF	TGTGCCAGCAGCTTAGCCTTTGTGACCCAGTACTTC
TRBV28	.	TRBD1	TRBJ2-2	CASSPADRDTGELFF	TGTGCCAGCAGCCCCGCGGACAGGGACACCGGGGAGCTGTTTTTT
TRBV19	.	.	TRBJ1-2	CASSTPGHHGYTF	TGTGCCAGTAGTACTCCGGGTCATCATGGCTACACCTTC
TRBV28	.	.	TRBJ1-1	CASSFTKSGTEAFF	TGTGCCAGCAGTTTCACGAAGTCGGGGACTGAAGCTTTCTTT
TRBV5-1	.	.	TRBJ2-7	CASSLGAGEFFSYEQYF	TGCGCCAGCAGCTTGGGGGCTGGGGAGTTTTTCTCCTACGAGCAGTACTTC
TRBV7-9	once	TRBD1	TRBJ1-1	CASSLGGGGLNTEAFF	TGTGCCAGCAGCTTAGGTGGAGGGGGCCTGAACACTGAAGCTTTCTTT
TRBV5-5	once	TRBD2	TRBJ2-7	CASSPGTSGSEVPSSYEQYF	TGTGCCAGCAGCCCTGGGACTAGCGGGTCAGAGGTCCCCTCCTCCTACGAGCAGTACTTC
TRBV5-5	.	TRBD1	TRBJ1-2	CASSSWDSPRYGYTF	TGTGCCAGCAGCTCCTGGGACAGCCCTCGCTATGGCTACACCTTC
TRBV15	.	.	TRBJ2-1	CATESRQALYNEQFF	TGTGCCACCGAATCCCGACAGGCCCTCTACAATGAGCAGTTCTTC
TRBV12-3/TRBV12-4	.	.	TRBJ2-7	CASSFGYEQYF	TGTGCCAGCAGTTTCGGTTACGAGCAGTACTTC
TRBV7-3	.	TRBD1	TRBJ2-1	CASSLGTGTGYNEQFF	TGTGCCAGCAGCTTAGGGACCGGGACAGGCTACAATGAGCAGTTCTTC
TRBV27	once	TRBD1	TRBJ1-6	CASSFGQVYNSPLHF	TGTGCCAGCAGTTTCGGACAGGTGTATAATTCACCCCTCCACTTT
TRBV6-1	.	.	TRBJ2-7	CASSERGQSYEQYF	TGTGCCAGCAGTGAAAGAGGACAATCCTACGAGCAGTACTTC
TRBV19	.	.	TRBJ2-5	CASSPRGLRGQYF	TGTGCCAGTAGTCCGCGGGGCCTCCGAGGCCAGTACTTC
TRBV4-1	.	.	TRBJ1-2	CASSQAQGFYGYTF	TGCGCCAGCAGCCAAGCTCAGGGTTTTTATGGCTACACCTTC
TRBV19	.	.	TRBJ2-1	CASSIEPYWEQFF	TGTGCCAGTAGTATAGAACCGTATTGGGAGCAGTTCTTC
TRBV5-5	.	.	TRBJ1-2	CASSFLGDVNYGYTF	TGTGCCAGCAGCTTTCTAGGGGACGTTAACTATGGCTACACCTTC
TRBV6-5	.	TRBD1	TRBJ1-1	CASSYRDRGPGEAFF	TGTGCCAGCAGTTACCGGGACAGGGGGCCCGGTGAAGCTTTCTTT
TRBV5-1	.	.	TRBJ2-3	CASSLSSPSTDTQYF	TGCGCCAGCAGCTTGTCCAGCCCTAGCACAGATACGCAGTATTTT
TRBV6-6	.	TRBD2	TRBJ2-7	CASSSGLAGFYEQYF	TGTGCCAGCAGTTCCGGGCTAGCGGGGTTCTACGAGCAGTACTTC
TRBV28	.	.	TRBJ1-5	CASSLGSQPQHF	TGTGCCAGCAGTTTAGGGTCTCAGCCCCAGCATTTT
TRBV30	.	.	TRBJ1-1	CAWITTGTEAFF	TGTGCCTGGATTACGACGGGAACTGAAGCTTTCTTT